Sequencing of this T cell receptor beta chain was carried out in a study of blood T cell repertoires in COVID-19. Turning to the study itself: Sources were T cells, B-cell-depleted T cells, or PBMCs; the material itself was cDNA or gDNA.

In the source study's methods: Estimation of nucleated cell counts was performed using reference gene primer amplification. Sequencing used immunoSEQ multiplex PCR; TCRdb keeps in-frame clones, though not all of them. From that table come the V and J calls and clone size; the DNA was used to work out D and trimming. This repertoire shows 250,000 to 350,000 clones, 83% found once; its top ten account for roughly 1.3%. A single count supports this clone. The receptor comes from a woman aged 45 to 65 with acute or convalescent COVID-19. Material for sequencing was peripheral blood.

The CDR3 DNA follows: TGTGCCAGCAGCTTGGCCGGGGGGCTGTACGAGCAGTACGTC. This sequence encodes CASSLAGGLYEQYV. V gene TRBV5-6 combines with J gene TRBJ2-7, with D perhaps matching TRBD2 (7 bases). From germline, CDR1 is SGHDT and CDR2 YYEEEE. The CDR3 has 14 amino acids. The V gene lost 0 bases and the J gene lost 4 bases, with 11 bases spanning the gap.